Listed below are T cell receptor beta chains from one sample, sequenced in a study of cytomegalovirus exposure and HLA in healthy donors. Generated by immunoSEQ multiplex PCR, the TCRdb table keeps only in-frame clones and is missing some. The profile shows 110,000 to 150,000 clones, roughly 80% of them singletons. The sequenced sample was PBMCs. Every receptor here comes from a male donor in good health and CMV-seronegative. Both conserved end residues are part of each CDR3. The D gene is left open where the match is weak. The listing skips clone size in some rows; elsewhere it reads once, few, many or a size class.

TGTGCCAGCACCTATGGGGCGGACAGTGACTTCTACGAGCAGTACTTC | CASTYGADSDFYEQYF | TRBJ2-7 | - | TRBV28 | -
TGTGCCAGCAGTAGAGGGACAGGGACCCCAGACGAGCAGTACTTC | CASSRGTGTPDEQYF | TRBJ2-7 | TRBD1 | TRBV6-6 | -
TGTGCCAGCGGGAGGCGGGATGAGCAGTTCTTC | CASGRRDEQFF | TRBJ2-1 | - | TRBV28 | -
TGTGCCAGCAGCCGGGGAGGGGAGGGAGGGACCTATGGCTACACCTTC | CASSRGGEGGTYGYTF | TRBJ1-2 | - | TRBV28 | -
TGCGCCAGCAGCGCGGGACTAGCGGGAGTCAATGAGCAGTTCTTC | CASSAGLAGVNEQFF | TRBJ2-1 | TRBD2 | TRBV5-1 | -
TGTGCCATCAGCGGAGAAACCTACGAGCAGTACTTC | CAISGETYEQYF | TRBJ2-7 | - | TRBV10-3 | -
TGTGCCAGCAGTGAAACCGTCAGCTCCTACGAGCAGTACTTC | CASSETVSSYEQYF | TRBJ2-7 | - | TRBV6-1 | -
TGTGCCAGCAGCACGATTAAGGGGTCTCAGCCCCAGCATTTT | CASSTIKGSQPQHF | TRBJ1-5 | - | TRBV28 | -
TGTGCCAGCAGCTTGTCGGGGGATTCTATCTCCTACGAGCAGTACTTC | CASSLSGDSISYEQYF | TRBJ2-7 | - | TRBV5-5 | -
TGTGCCAGCAGCTCGCAAGAGACCCAGTACTTC | CASSSQETQYF | TRBJ2-5 | - | TRBV7-6 | -
TGCAGCGTTGAAGATTGGATGTCAGGGACTGCCCGCCACAATGAGCAGTTCTTC | CSVEDWMSGTARHNEQFF | TRBJ2-1 | - | TRBV29-1 | -
TGTGCCAGCAGCTCTGGACAGGGCAACACTGAAGCTTTCTTT | CASSSGQGNTEAFF | TRBJ1-1 | TRBD1 | TRBV7-3 | -
TGTGCCAGCAGGGAAACTACAGGTGCTCGATACAATGAGCAGTTCTTC | CASRETTGARYNEQFF | TRBJ2-1 | - | TRBV6-1 | few
TGTGCGAGAACCGGGAAGATGTACGAGCAGTACTTC | CARTGKMYEQYF | TRBJ2-7 | - | TRBV7-8 | once
TGTGCCAGCAGCTTAGGGGGGACTAGCGGGATTGACGAGCAGTTCTTC | CASSLGGTSGIDEQFF | TRBJ2-1 | TRBD2 | TRBV7-6 | -
TGTGCCAGCAGCTTAGGAGAGGGGGAAAAAGACGAGCAGTACTTC | CASSLGEGEKDEQYF | TRBJ2-7 | - | TRBV7-6 | -
TGTGCCTGGAGGACAGGGTCGTGGAATGAAAAACTGTTTTTT | CAWRTGSWNEKLFF | TRBJ1-4 | TRBD1 | TRBV30 | -
TGTGCCAGCACGCCGGGACAGGGTGTCCAAGAGACCCAGTACTTC | CASTPGQGVQETQYF | TRBJ2-5 | TRBD1 | TRBV7-9 | -
TGTGCCAGCAGTGGGACTTTGAACACTGAAGCTTTCTTT | CASSGTLNTEAFF | TRBJ1-1 | - | TRBV2 | -
TGTGCCTGGAGTGGGGTGGGGAGTGAAGCTTTCTTT | CAWSGVGSEAFF | TRBJ1-1 | - | TRBV30 | -
TGCGCCAGCAGCCCCCAATGGGCTCCAGATACGCAGTATTTT | CASSPQWAPDTQYF | TRBJ2-3 | - | TRBV4-3 | -
TGTGCCAGCAGCCCCCGGACTAGCGGGACCTCCTACGAGCAGTACTTC | CASSPRTSGTSYEQYF | TRBJ2-7 | TRBD2 | TRBV13 | -
TGTGCCTACAGGGGTGTGGGGACTGAAGCTTTCTTT | CAYRGVGTEAFF | TRBJ1-1 | TRBD1 | TRBV30 | -
TGTGCCAGCAGGTACGGGACAGGGGGCTATCAGCCCCAGCATTTT | CASRYGTGGYQPQHF | TRBJ1-5 | TRBD1 | TRBV2 | -
TGTGCCATCAGTGACTCTAGCGGGGTCTCCTACAATGAGCAGTTCTTC | CAISDSSGVSYNEQFF | TRBJ2-1 | TRBD2 | TRBV10-3 | few
TGCGCCAGCAGCTCTGGACTAGCGGGGGGACCAGATACGCAGTATTTT | CASSSGLAGGPDTQYF | TRBJ2-3 | TRBD2 | TRBV5-1 | -
TGTGCCAGCAGTTTTACAGGGGAAAACTATGGCTACACCTTC | CASSFTGENYGYTF | TRBJ1-2 | TRBD1 | TRBV28 | few
TGTGCCAGCAGTTTTAGGGAGCGGGGGGGCCTCGAGACCCAGTACTTC | CASSFRERGGLETQYF | TRBJ2-5 | TRBD2 | TRBV2 | -
TGTGCCTGGAGTGGCATGACAGGGGCAGCTTTCTTT | CAWSGMTGAAFF | TRBJ1-1 | TRBD1 | TRBV30 | -
TGTGCCAGCAGCCCCCCTGTCCGCGGGGAGCTGTTTTTT | CASSPPVRGELFF | TRBJ2-2 | - | TRBV28 | -
TGTGCCAGCAGTTACTCGACAGGGCAAGGAAAACTGTTTTTT | CASSYSTGQGKLFF | TRBJ1-4 | TRBD1 | TRBV6-5 | few
TGTGCCAGCTCAAAGGGACAGAACTACGAGCAGTACTTC | CASSKGQNYEQYF | TRBJ2-7 | TRBD1 | TRBV18 | -
TGCGCCAGCAGCCCCCTCCCACTAGCGGGGGCCTCCTACAATGAGCAGTTCTTC | CASSPLPLAGASYNEQFF | TRBJ2-1 | TRBD2 | TRBV4-1 | -
TGTGCCAGCAGTTTACTACAGGGGGGCTCCTACAATGAGCAGTTCTTC | CASSLLQGGSYNEQFF | TRBJ2-1 | TRBD1 | TRBV27 | -
TGCGCCAGCAGCTTAAAACTAGCGGGAGACGGAGATACGCAGTATTTT | CASSLKLAGDGDTQYF | TRBJ2-3 | TRBD2 | TRBV5-1 | -
TGTGCCAGCAGCATGAGGGACAGGGGGCGTGGCACTGAAGCTTTCTTT | CASSMRDRGRGTEAFF | TRBJ1-1 | TRBD1 | TRBV7-2 | -
TGTGCCAGCAGCGCGACTAGCGGGAGTATGAACTTCTACAATGAGCAGTTCTTC | CASSATSGSMNFYNEQFF | TRBJ2-1 | TRBD2 | TRBV5-6 | -
TGCGCCAGCAGCCAAGACGAGGGAAACACTGAAGCTTTCTTT | CASSQDEGNTEAFF | TRBJ1-1 | - | TRBV4-1 | -
TGCGCCAGCAGCCTGGGACAGGGGGGACACTACGAGCAGTACTTC | CASSLGQGGHYEQYF | TRBJ2-7 | TRBD1 | TRBV5-1 | -
TGTGCCAGCAGCCGCCGTGAGGTCTATGGCTACACCTTC | CASSRREVYGYTF | TRBJ1-2 | - | TRBV6-5 | few
TGTGCCAGCAGTTACCGGGGGAACACTGAAGCTTTCTTT | CASSYRGNTEAFF | TRBJ1-1 | - | TRBV6-5 | -
TGTGCCAGCCGCCCCTTGGGCCAGGTAGGCAATGAGCAGTTCTTC | CASRPLGQVGNEQFF | TRBJ2-1 | - | TRBV28 | once
TGTGCCAGCAGCGTAGTTCTCACCCAGGGTGGGACTCCAAAAAGGAATGAAAAACTGTTTTTT | CASSVVLTQGGTPKRNEKLFF | TRBJ1-4 | - | TRBV9 | -
TGTTCCAGCAGCTTAGTTCGAGGACTAACCTACAATGAGCAGTTCTTC | CSSSLVRGLTYNEQFF | TRBJ2-1 | - | TRBV7-9 | -
TGTGCCAGCAGCCAGGGACAGGAGAAACGCGAGCAGTACTTC | CASSQGQEKREQYF | TRBJ2-7 | TRBD1 | TRBV5-4 | -
TGTGCCAGCAGTGACTCAGTAGAGAATGAGCAGTTCTTC | CASSDSVENEQFF | TRBJ2-1 | - | TRBV6-4 | -
TGTTCCAGCAGCCCCCGGGACTATCTCACAGATACGCAGTATTTT | CSSSPRDYLTDTQYF | TRBJ2-3 | TRBD2 | TRBV7-9 | -
TGTGCCAGCAGCTTGCCGACAGGGCTCTTCTATGGCTACACCTTC | CASSLPTGLFYGYTF | TRBJ1-2 | TRBD1 | TRBV5-4 | -
TGTGCCAGTAGGGGAGCGGGGGTCTCCTACAATGAGCAGTTCTTC | CASRGAGVSYNEQFF | TRBJ2-1 | TRBD2 | TRBV19 | once
TGTGCCAGCAGTATGGACAGCTTTAGCAATCAGCCCCAGCATTTT | CASSMDSFSNQPQHF | TRBJ1-5 | - | TRBV6-5 | -
TGTGCCAGCACGGGACTTTTCTACGAGCAGTACTTC | CASTGLFYEQYF | TRBJ2-7 | - | TRBV2 | -
TGCGCCAGCAGCCTTAGACTAGCGGGCACCATCGGTGCTAGCACAGATACGCAGTATTTT | CASSLRLAGTIGASTDTQYF | TRBJ2-3 | TRBD2 | TRBV4-3 | -
TGCGCCAGCAGCCAAGATAGAACGAACAGGGGGCATAATGGCTACACCTTC | CASSQDRTNRGHNGYTF | TRBJ1-2 | TRBD1 | TRBV4-1 | -